This T cell receptor (beta chain) is drawn from a study of T cell responses to AZD1222 COVID-19 vaccine. Notes on the study in general: There were mostly white British donors and more females than males, and clonal diversity was possibly underestimated. The study identified only five to seven AZD1222 recipients as seropositive at baseline. Two AZD1222 doses significantly raised spike-specific TCR breadth and depth over controls. Nearly half of the spike-specific TCRs reportedly recognize variant regions that carry no mutations.

Clones were sequenced by immunoSEQ multiplex PCR, and TCRdb holds only the in-frame ones, with some missing. The sample lists approximately 140,000 clones; more than 85% were seen once. The CDR3 spans 15 residues. Germline V gene sequence: CDR1 SGHRS, CDR2 YFSETQ. V was shortened by 2 bases and J by 4 bases, with 15 bases between the two germline ends. A word on this clone: As yet, its antigen is unknown.

The sequence came from an adult in good health. This rearrangement joins TRBV5-1 to TRBJ1-1, with D maybe TRBD1 (6 bases). The sequenced sample was peripheral blood, obtained on day 0 of AZD1222 vaccination. CDR3 nucleotide sequence: TGCGCCAGCAGCTTAGACTTGACAGGAATCACTGAAGCTTTCTTT. Translated, it gives CASSLDLTGITEAFF.